This T cell receptor beta chain is drawn from a study of blood T cell repertoires in COVID-19. Study-wide background: Whether acute or convalescent, the COVID-19 samples came from the United States, Italy and Spain. PBMCs, B-cell-depleted T cells, or T cells were the source of the cDNA or gDNA that made up the material.

How the authors handled the data: Amplified reference gene primers provided the basis for estimating nucleated cell counts. Profiled with immunoSEQ multiplex PCR; TCRdb holds only in-frame clones, not every one. V and J calls and clone size are given by that table; D and trimming were obtained from the DNA. The data hold 35,000 to 50,000 clones, with 82% observed a single time. Germline V gene data show CDR1 as KGHDR and CDR2 as SFDVKD. This CDR3 has 16 residues. V was pared by 3 bases and J by 5 bases, with 8 bases of the junction left unmatched. The J gene is TRBJ2-5, the V gene TRBV24-1, with TRBD1 matching over 10 bases. Source material: peripheral blood. The TCR comes from a woman aged 55-69 years with acute or convalescent COVID-19. CDR3 coding DNA: TGTGCCACCAGTGATCCCGGGACAGGGGTAAGGGAGACCCAGTACTTC. Translating gives CATSDPGTGVRETQYF.